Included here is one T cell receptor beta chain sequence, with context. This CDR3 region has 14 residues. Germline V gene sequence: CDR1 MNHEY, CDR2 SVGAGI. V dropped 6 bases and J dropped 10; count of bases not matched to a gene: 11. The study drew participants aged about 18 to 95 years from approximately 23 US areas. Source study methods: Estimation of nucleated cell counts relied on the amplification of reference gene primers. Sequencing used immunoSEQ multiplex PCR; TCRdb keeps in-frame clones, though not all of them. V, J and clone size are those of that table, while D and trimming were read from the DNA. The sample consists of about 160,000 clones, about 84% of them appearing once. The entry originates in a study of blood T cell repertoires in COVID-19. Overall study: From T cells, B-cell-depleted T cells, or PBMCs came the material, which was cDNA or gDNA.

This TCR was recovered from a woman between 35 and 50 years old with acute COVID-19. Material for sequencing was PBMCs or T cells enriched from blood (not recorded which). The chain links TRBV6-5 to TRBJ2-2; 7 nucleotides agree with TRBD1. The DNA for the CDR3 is TGTGCCAGCAGGACAGGGCCGCAGCCCGTGGAGCTGTTTTTT. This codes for CASRTGPQPVELFF.